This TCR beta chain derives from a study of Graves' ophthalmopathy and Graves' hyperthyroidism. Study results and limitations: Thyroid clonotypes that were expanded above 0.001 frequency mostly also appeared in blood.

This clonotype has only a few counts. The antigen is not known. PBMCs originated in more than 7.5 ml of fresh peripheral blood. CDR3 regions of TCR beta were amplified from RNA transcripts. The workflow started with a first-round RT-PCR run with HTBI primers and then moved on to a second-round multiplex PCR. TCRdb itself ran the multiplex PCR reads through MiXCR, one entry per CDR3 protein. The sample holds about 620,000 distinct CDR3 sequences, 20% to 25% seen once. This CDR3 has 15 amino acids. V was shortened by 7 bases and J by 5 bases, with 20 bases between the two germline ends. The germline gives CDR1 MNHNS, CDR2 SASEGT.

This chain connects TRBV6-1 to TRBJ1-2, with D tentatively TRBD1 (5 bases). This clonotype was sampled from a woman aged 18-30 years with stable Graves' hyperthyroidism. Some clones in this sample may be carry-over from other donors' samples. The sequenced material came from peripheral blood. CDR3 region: CASTKSGHRGYGYTF. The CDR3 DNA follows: TGTGCCAGCACCAAATCGGGGCACAGAGGTTATGGCTACACCTTC.